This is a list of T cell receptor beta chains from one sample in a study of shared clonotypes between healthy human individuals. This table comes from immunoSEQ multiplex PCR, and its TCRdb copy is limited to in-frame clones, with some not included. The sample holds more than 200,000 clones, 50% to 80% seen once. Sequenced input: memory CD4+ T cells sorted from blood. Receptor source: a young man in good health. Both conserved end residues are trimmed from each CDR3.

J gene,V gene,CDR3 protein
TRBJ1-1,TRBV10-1,ASSVTGNTEAF
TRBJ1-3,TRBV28,ASRSGGTPY
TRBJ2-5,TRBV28,ASSSLTGGKETQY
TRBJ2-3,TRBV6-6,ASRYDGSTDTQY
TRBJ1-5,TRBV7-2,ASSSTANSNQPQH
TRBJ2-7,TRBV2,ASSERGLAYEQY
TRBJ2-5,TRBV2,ASSEALQGHGQY
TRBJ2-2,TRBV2,ASSPIQLPTGELF
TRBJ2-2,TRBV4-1,ASSQERAATGELF
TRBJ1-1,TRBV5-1,ASSKGQANTEAF
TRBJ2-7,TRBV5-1,ASSLGSGTTYEQY